The TCR beta chain described here comes from a study of cytomegalovirus exposure and HLA in healthy donors. General observations from the study: V- and J-gene trimming of TCR beta was linked (in a later analysis) to a missense DCLRE1C variant. Per a prior analysis, the majority of TCR beta V segments were productive roughly 87% or roughly 30% of the time.

As to this clone: The antigen is unknown.

Both 60 Vbeta primers and 13 Jbeta primers went into the PCR. Authors' processing steps: As a later analysis found, there were 80 million or so unique TCR beta chains, of which approximately 10 million were shared. Sequencing was performed with immunoSEQ multiplex PCR; in TCRdb, only in-frame clones are kept and a portion is missing. V, J and clone size were drawn from that table, and D and trimming were deduced from the DNA. The sample has around 200,000 clones, approximately 84% seen once. This CDR3 spans 13 amino acids. Germline CDR1 is GTSNPN and CDR2 is SVGIG (reference sequence). Trimming took 8 bases from V and 2 from J, leaving 15 bases between them. Whereas donors were nominally healthy upon sampling, unrecorded immune exposures were probable.

The sequence came from a middle-aged woman in good health and CMV-seronegative. Material: PBMCs. The rearrangement links TRBV30 to TRBJ1-1, with a weak D call TRBD1 (6 bases). The CDR3 sequence is CAGQSTPNTEAFF. CDR3 in DNA: TGTGCCGGACAGTCAACCCCCAACACTGAAGCTTTCTTT.